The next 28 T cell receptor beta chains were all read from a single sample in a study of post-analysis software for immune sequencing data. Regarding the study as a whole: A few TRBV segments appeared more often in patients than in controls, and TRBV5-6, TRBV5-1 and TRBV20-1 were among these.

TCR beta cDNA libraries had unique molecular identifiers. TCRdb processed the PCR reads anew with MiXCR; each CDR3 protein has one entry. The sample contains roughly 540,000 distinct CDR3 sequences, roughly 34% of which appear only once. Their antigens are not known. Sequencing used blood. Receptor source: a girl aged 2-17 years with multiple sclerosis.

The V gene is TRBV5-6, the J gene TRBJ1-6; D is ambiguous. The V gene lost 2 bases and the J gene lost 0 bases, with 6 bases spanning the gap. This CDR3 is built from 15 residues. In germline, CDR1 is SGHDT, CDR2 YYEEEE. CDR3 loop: CASSLESSYNSPLHF. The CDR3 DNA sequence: TGTGCCAGCAGCTTAGAGAGCTCCTATAATTCACCCCTCCACTTT. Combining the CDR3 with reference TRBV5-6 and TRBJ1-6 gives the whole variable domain DAGVTQSPTHLIKTRGQQVTLRCSPKSGHDTVSWYQQALGQGPQFIFQYYEEEERQRGNFPDRFSGHQFPNYSSELNVNALLLGDSALYLCASSLESSYNSPLHFGNGTRLTVT.

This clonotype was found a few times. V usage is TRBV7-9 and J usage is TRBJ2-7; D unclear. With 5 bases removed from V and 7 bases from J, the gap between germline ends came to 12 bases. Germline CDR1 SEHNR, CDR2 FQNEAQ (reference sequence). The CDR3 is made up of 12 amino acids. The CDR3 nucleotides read TGTGCCAGCAGCGACCAAATGAGGGAGCAGTACTTC. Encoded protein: CASSDQMREQYF.

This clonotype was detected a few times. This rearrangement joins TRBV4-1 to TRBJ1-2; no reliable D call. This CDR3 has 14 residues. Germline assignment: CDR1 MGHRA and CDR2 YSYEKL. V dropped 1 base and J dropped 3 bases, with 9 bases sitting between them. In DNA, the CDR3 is TGCGCCAGCAGCCAAGCTCGGGCTTACTATGGCTACACCTTC. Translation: CASSQARAYYGYTF.

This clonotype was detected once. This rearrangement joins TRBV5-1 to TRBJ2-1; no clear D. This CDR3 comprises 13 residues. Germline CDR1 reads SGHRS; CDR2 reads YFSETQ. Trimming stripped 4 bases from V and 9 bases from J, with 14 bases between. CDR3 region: CASSLETHPEQFF. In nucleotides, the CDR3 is TGCGCCAGCAGCCTCGAGACTCATCCTGAGCAGTTCTTC.

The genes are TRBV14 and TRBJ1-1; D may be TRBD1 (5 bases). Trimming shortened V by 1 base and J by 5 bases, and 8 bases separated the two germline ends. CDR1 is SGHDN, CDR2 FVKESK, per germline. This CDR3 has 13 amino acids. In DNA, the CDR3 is TGTGCCAGCAGCCAAGGGGGGTCGACTGAAGCTTTCTTT. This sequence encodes CASSQGGSTEAFF. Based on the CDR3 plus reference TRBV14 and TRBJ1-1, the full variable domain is EAGVTQFPSHSVIEKGQTVTLRCDPISGHDNLYWYRRVMGKEIKFLLHFVKESKQDESGMPNNRFLAERTGGTYSTLKVQPAELEDSGVYFCASSQGGSTEAFFGQGTRLTVV.

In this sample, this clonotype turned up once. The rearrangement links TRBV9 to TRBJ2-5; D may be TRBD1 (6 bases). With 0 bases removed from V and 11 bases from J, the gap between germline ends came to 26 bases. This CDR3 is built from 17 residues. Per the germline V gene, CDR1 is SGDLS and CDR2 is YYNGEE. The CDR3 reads CASSVGLCQGSDCGQYF. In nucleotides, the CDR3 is TGTGCCAGCAGCGTAGGTCTCTGTCAGGGGTCCGACTGCGGGCAGTACTTC.

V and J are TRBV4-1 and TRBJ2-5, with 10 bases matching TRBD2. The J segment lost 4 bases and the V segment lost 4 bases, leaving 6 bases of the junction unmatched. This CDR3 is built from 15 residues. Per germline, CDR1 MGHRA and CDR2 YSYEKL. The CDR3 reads CASSLPASGGETQYF. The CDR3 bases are TGCGCCAGCAGCCTACCTGCTAGCGGGGGAGAGACCCAGTACTTC.

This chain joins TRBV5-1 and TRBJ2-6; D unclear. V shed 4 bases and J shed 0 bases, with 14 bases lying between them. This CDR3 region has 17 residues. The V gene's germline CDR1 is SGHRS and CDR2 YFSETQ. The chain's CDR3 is CASSPINPSSGANVLTF. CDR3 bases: TGCGCCAGCAGCCCCATAAACCCTAGCTCTGGGGCCAACGTCCTGACTTTC.

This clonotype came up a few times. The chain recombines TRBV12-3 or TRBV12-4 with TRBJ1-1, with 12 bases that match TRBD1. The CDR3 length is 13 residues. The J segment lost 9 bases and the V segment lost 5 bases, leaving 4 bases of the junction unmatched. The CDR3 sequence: CASSLRDRGQAFF. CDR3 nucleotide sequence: TGTGCCAGCAGTCTTAGGGACAGGGGGCAAGCTTTCTTT.

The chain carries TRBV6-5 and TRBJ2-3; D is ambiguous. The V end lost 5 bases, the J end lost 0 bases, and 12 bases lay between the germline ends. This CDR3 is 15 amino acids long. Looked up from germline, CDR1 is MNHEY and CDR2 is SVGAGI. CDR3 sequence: CASSPMFLSTDTQYF. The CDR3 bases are TGTGCCAGCAGTCCCATGTTCCTCAGCACAGATACGCAGTATTTT.

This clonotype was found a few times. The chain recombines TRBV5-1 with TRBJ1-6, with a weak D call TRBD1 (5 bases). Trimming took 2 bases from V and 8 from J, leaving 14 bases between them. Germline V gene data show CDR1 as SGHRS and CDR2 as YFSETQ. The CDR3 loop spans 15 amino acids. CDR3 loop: CASSLQDQGDSPLHF. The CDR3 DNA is TGCGCCAGCAGCTTACAGGACCAAGGGGATTCACCCCTCCACTTT.

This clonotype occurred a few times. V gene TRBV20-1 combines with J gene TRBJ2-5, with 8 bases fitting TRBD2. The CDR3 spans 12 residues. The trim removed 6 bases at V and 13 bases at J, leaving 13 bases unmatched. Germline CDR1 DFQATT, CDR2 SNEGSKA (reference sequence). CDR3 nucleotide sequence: TGCAGTGCCTCACCGCCCAGCGGGGGTTGGTACTTC. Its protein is CSASPPSGGWYF.

CDR3 loop: CAIRRDSEETQYF. DNA for the CDR3: TGTGCCATCAGGAGGGACAGCGAAGAGACCCAGTACTTC. V is TRBV10-3 and J is TRBJ2-7; 7 bases agree with TRBD1. The DNA end is a closer match to TRBJ2-5, so the J assignment may be wrong. Looked up from germline, CDR1 is ENHRY and CDR2 is SYGVKD. The CDR3 length is 13 residues.

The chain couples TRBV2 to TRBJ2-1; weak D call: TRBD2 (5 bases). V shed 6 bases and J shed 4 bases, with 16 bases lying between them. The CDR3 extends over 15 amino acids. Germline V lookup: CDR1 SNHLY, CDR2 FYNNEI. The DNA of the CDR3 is TGTGCCAGCAGCCGTAGGAGCGGCCAGTACAATGAGCAGTTCTTC. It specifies CASSRRSGQYNEQFF.

In DNA form, the CDR3 reads TGTGCCAGCAGCGCGTACATAGATAGCGGGGGGGCGGAGACCCAGTACTTC. Its translation is CASSAYIDSGGAETQYF. This chain connects TRBV9 to TRBJ2-5, with TRBD2 matching 11 bases. The length of the CDR3 is 17 residues. Trimming took 3 bases from V and 5 from J; bases not matched to a gene: 12. Germline V gene sequence: CDR1 SGDLS, CDR2 YYNGEE.

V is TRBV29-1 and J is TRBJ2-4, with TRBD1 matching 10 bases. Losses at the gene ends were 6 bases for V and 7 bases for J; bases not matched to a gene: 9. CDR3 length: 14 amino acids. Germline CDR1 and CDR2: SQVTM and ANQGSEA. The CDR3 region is CSVVRQGARNIQYF. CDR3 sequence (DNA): TGCAGCGTAGTCCGACAGGGGGCTCGGAACATTCAGTACTTC.

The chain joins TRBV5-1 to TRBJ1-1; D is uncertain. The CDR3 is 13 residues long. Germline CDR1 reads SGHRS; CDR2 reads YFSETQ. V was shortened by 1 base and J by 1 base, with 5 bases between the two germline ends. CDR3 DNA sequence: TGCGCCAGCAGCTTGCCAGGGAACACTGAAGCTTTCTTT. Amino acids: CASSLPGNTEAFF.

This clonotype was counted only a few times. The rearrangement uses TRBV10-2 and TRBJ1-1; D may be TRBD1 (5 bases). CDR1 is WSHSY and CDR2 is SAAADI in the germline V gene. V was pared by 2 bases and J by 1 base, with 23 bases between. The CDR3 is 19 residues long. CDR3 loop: CASSEPPLWGSRENTEAFF. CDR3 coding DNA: TGCGCCAGCAGTGAGCCCCCTCTGTGGGGGAGTCGCGAGAACACTGAAGCTTTCTTT.

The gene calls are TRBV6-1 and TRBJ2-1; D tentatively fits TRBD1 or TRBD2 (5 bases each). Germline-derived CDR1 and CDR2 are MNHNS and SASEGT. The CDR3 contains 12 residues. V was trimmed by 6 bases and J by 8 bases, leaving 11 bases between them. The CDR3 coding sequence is TGTGCCAGCAGCGTAGAGGGGTATGAGCAGTTCTTC. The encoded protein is CASSVEGYEQFF.

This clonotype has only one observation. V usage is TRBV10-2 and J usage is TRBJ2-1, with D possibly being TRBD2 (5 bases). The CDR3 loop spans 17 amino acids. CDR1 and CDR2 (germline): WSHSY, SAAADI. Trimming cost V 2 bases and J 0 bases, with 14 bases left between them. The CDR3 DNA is TGCGCCAGCAGTGAGGCAGCAGGCGGAGGCTCCTACAATGAGCAGTTCTTC. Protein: CASSEAAGGGSYNEQFF.

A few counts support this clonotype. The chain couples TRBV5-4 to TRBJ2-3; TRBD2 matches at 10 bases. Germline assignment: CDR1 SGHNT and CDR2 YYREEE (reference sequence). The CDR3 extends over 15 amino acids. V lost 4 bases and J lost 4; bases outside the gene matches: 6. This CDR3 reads CASSVAGTSADTQYF. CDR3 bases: TGTGCCAGCAGCGTGGCGGGGACTAGCGCAGATACGCAGTATTTT.

As DNA, the CDR3 is TGTGCCATCAGTGAGTCAGGGGAGGGGAGCACAGATACGCAGTATTTT. As protein: CAISESGEGSTDTQYF. V gene TRBV10-3 combines with J gene TRBJ2-3, with 7 bases fitting TRBD2. V shed 0 bases, J shed 0 bases, and the junction held 3 bases outside the gene matches. CDR1 is ENHRY and CDR2 is SYGVKD in the germline V gene. CDR3 length: 16 amino acids.

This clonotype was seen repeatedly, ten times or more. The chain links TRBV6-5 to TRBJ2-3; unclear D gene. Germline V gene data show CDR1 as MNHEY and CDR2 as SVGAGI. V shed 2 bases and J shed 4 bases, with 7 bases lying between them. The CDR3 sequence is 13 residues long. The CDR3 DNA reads TGTGCCAGCAGTTACGGCCGAGCAGATACGCAGTATTTT. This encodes CASSYGRADTQYF.

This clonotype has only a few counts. Here the CDR3 reads CASSQDGVASNYGYTF. The DNA for the CDR3 is TGTGCCAGCAGCCAAGATGGGGTGGCTTCTAACTATGGCTACACCTTC. The chain uses TRBV4-2 and TRBJ1-2; no reliable D call. Germline V lookup: CDR1 LGHNA, CDR2 YNFKEQ. The CDR3 is 16 amino acids. V was cut by 0 bases and J by 0 bases, with 11 bases left in between.

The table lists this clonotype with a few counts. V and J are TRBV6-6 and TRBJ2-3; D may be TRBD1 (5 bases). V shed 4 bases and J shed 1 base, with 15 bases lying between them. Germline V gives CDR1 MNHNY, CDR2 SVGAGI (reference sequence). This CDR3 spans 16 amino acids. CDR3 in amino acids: CASSSVATTGTDTQYF. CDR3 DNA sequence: TGTGCCAGCAGTTCCGTTGCCACGACAGGCACAGATACGCAGTATTTT.

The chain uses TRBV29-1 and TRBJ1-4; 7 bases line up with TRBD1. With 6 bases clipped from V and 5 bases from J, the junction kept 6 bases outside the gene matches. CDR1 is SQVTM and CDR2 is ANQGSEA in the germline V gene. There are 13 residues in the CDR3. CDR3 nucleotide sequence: TGCAGCGTGATGACAGGGCCGAATGAAAAACTGTTTTTT. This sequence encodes CSVMTGPNEKLFF.

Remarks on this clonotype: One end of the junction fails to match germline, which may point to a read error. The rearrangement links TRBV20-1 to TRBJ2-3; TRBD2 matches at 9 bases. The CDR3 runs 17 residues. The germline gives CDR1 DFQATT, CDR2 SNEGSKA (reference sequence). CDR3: CGAAVRGGAIVPDTQYF. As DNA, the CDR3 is TGCGGTGCTGCAGTGCGCGGGGGGGCAATCGTCCCAGATACGCAGTATTTT.

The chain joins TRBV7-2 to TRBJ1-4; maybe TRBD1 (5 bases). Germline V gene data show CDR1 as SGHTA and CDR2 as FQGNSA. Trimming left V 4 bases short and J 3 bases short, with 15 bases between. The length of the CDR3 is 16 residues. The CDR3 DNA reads TGTGCCAGCAGCTGGCCCAGGGATGGGTCTAATGAAAAACTGTTTTTT. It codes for CASSWPRDGSNEKLFF.